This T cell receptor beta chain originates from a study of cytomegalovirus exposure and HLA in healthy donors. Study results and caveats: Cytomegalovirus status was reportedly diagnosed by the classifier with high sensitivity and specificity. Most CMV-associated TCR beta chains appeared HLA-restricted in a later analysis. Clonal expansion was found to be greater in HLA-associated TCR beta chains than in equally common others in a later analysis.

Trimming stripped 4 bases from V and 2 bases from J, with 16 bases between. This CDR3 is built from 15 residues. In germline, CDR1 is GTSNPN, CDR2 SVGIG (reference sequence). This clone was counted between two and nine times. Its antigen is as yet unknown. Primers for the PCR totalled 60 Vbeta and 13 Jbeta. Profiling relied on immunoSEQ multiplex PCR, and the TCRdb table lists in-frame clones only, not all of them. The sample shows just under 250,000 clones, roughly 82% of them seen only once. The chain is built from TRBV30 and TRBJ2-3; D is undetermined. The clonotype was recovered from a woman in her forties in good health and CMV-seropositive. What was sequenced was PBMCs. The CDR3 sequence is CAWTRLVGITDTQYF. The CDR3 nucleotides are TGTGCCTGGACTCGGCTAGTCGGAATCACAGATACGCAGTATTTT.